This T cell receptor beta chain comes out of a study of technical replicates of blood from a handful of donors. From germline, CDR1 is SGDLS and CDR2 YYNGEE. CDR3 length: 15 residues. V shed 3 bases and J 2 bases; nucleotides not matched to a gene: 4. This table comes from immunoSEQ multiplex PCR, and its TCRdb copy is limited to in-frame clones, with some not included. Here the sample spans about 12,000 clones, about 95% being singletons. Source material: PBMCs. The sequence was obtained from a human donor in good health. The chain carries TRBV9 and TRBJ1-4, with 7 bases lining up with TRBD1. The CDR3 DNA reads TGTGCCAGCAGCGGACAGGGTGTGACTAATGAAAAACTGTTTTTT. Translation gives CASSGQGVTNEKLFF. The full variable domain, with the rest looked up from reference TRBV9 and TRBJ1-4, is DSGVTQTPKHLITATGQRVTLRCSPRSGDLSVYWYQQSLDQGLQFLIQYYNGEERAKGNILERFSAQQFPDLHSELNLSSLELGDSALYFCASSGQGVTNEKLFFGSGTQLSVL.